This T cell receptor (beta chain) originates from a study of cytotoxic CD8 clonotypes in ibrutinib-treated CLL (dated by TCRdb to 2020 to 2022). Regarding the complete study: In this cohort, about 15 patients were treatment-naive and fewer than 13 were relapsed/refractory, while under 18 had unmutated IGHV. Of the approximately 86 participants in the trial, 20 to 30 had longitudinal samples available. Samples at response were collected after a median of about 11 months of treatment, with a range of about 6 to 36 months. Samples averaged 255,043 productive templates and about 94,000 productive rearrangements. Partial responses were observed in around 25 patients and complete responses in 2; after a median follow-up of 68 months, remission was maintained in approximately 15 patients and progression was observed in about twelve. Cryopreserved peripheral blood mononuclear cells were collected before treatment, at response, and at either disease progression or sustained remission. Patients were still on ibrutinib when every remission and progressive disease sample was collected.

V is cut by 0 bases and J by 5 bases, and the space between the germline ends is 14 bases. Based on the germline V gene, the CDR1 and CDR2 sequences are SGDLS and YYNGEE. Including cysteine and phenylalanine, the CDR3 has 15 amino acids. The sequence is cut down to CDR3 DNA, 45 bases in frame from base 1. In regard to this clone: Which antigen it targets is not known. No base quality information exists; no much larger clone differs at one position.

Each clonotype received, on average, 10x coverage in deep resolution sequencing performed on a MiSeq, where the target depth lay between 1 in 1 million and 1 in 200,000 T cells. The immunoSEQ hsTCRB Kit was used to generate the TCR beta libraries. From the authors' description of their analysis: The data were analyzed with ImmunoSEQ Analyzer and ImmunoSEQ Data Assistant, and V, D and J gene assignments followed IMGT definitions. Clonality was computed as one minus normalized Shannon entropy of productive rearrangement frequencies, ranging from 0 to 1. Only overrepresented clonotypes making up at least 0.05% of the repertoire of each patient were included in the public clonotype analysis. About a dozen repertoires from age-matched healthy donors, obtained from immuneACCESS, served as clonality controls. TCRdb retrieved this table from immuneACCESS and kept in-frame rearrangements only. Not all clones are present; in checked studies, unresolved V genes account for under half, and no reason is known for the remainder. The V and J calls and clone size come from that table; D and trimming were worked out from the DNA. Recorded for this sample are about 68,000 clones; 68% of them occurred a single time. The ten biggest clones cover 5.7% of the sample.

Sample time point, as interpreted from the label and publication: approximately eleven months on ibrutinib. Around 1.8 micrograms of genomic DNA were extracted from cryopreserved PBMCs for TCR beta library preparation. High-throughput TCR beta sequencing was performed on longitudinal blood samples from CLL patients receiving ibrutinib monotherapy. The patients took part in an open-label, single-center phase 2 trial of ibrutinib monotherapy. General study outcomes and caveats: At baseline, clonality was higher than in age-matched healthy donors and showed a strong correlation with circulating CD8+ T-cell counts. Sampling times were not matched between sustained-remission and progressing patients, and lymph node repertoires were not studied. Clonality rose at ibrutinib response, remained stable during sustained remission, and dropped back toward baseline at progression. Public clonotypes were rare and either shrank or stayed stable during treatment, and the rise in clonality at ibrutinib response reflected expansion of private clonotypes.

This clonotype was obtained from a human donor with chronic lymphocytic leukemia. The sequence links TRBV9 to TRBJ1-1; 6 matching bases give a weak D call of TRBD1. The sample in question was PBMCs, obtained after 12 months of ibrutinib treatment. Here the CDR3 is given as CASSVGTVHGTEAFF. The DNA sequence is TGTGCCAGCAGCGTAGGGACAGTGCACGGAACTGAAGCTTTCTTT.